Reported below is one T cell receptor (beta chain). In this sample, this clonotype turned up a few times. No antigen is known for it. The record has no base qualities; no much larger clone is one base away. These data come from a study of T cell repertoires in cytomegalovirus infection (dated by TCRdb to the late 2010s). Describing the broader study: The HLA type of each donor mattered for the analysis, because public TCR beta signatures pointed to carriage of CMV infection along with the matching HLA type.

The V and J ends are trimmed by 4 bases and 5 bases, leaving 17 bases between them. Sequences DFQATT (CDR1) and SNEGSKA (CDR2) are obtained from the germline V gene (reference sequence). The CDR3 starts with the cysteine, ends with the phenylalanine, and has 14 residues. Only the CDR3 DNA is retained, 42 bases long and in frame from the first base. The instrument was an Illumina HiSeq 1500. Using fastp trimming at Q25 and MiXCR clonotype assembly, TCRdb reanalyzed the public sequencing data and kept in-frame beta chains. Rows are unified per CDR3 protein, each entry keeping the most common DNA and genes. In this sample the table shows more than 400,000 distinct CDR3 sequences, about 25% of which occur a single time. Clones ranked in the top ten supply roughly 13% of the sample. Results the study describes overall, beyond this receptor: Cumulative frequency of public TCR beta family members discriminated carriers of CMV infection plus the relevant HLA type in this cohort and an independent roughly 330-donor cohort. The ex vivo response was dominated by HLA-C-restricted CMV-specific TCR beta clonotypes, which also provided the single most frequent clonotype in two of eight donors.

The chain joins TRBV20-1 to TRBJ1-2; confidence is insufficient to name the D gene. The receptor was isolated from a human donor in good health (CMV status not recorded). Some clones in this sample may be carry-over from other donors' samples. Material: PBMCs. The sequenced DNA: TGCAGTGCTACCCGTGGCCCCCAGAAATATGGCTACACCTTC. This encodes CSATRGPQKYGYTF.